The 11 T cell receptor beta chains in this list originate from one sample, sequenced in a study of breast tumors, draining lymph nodes, adjacent tissues. TCRdb reprocessed the multiplex PCR reads with MiXCR, giving one entry per CDR3 protein. The sample contains some 85,000 distinct CDR3 sequences, around 28% of which appear only once. Axillary draining lymph nodes of breast cancer patients supplied the node samples. Sequencing was done on a sample of axillary lymph node tissue. The receptors shown here come from a female donor with breast cancer. Some clones in this sample may be carry-over from other donors' samples.

CDR3 residues: CASSQEQGARAFLEKLFF. Here the CDR3 DNA reads TGCGCCAGCAGCCAAGAACAGGGGGCGAGGGCGTTTCTTGAAAAACTGTTTTTT. The genes are TRBV4-3 and TRBJ1-4; 9 nucleotides match TRBD1. J lost 7 bases, V lost 0 bases, and 12 bases had no gene match. The germline CDR1 and CDR2 sequences are LGHNA and YSLEER. The CDR3 totals 18 residues.

This clonotype was detected many times. The chain carries TRBV6-5 and TRBJ2-7; tentative D call: TRBD2 (6 bases). The V gene's germline CDR1 is MNHEY and CDR2 SVGAGI. This CDR3 is built from 16 residues. V was clipped by 8 bases and J by 2 bases, with 22 bases between them. CDR3 protein: CASHTPGSGRTYEQYF. CDR3 DNA sequence: TGTGCCAGCCACACTCCTGGGTCAGGGAGGACCTACGAGCAGTACTTC.

The table lists this clonotype with many counts. The rearrangement links TRBV7-7 to TRBJ2-5, with unresolved D. Germline CDR1 and CDR2: SSHAT and FNYEAQ (reference sequence). The CDR3 loop spans 14 amino acids. V was trimmed by 3 bases and J by 5 bases, leaving 13 bases between them. The DNA for the CDR3 is TGTGCCAGCAGCTTGAGAGCGTCTGGGGAGACCCAGTACTTC. Its translation is CASSLRASGETQYF. Based on the CDR3 plus reference TRBV7-7 and TRBJ2-5, the full variable domain is GAGVSQSPRYKVTKRGQDVTLRCDPISSHATLYWYQQALGQGPEFLTYFNYEAQPDKSGLPSDRFSAERPEGSISTLTIQRTEQRDSAMYRCASSLRASGETQYFGPGTRLLVL.

Worth noting for this clonotype: The conserved phenylalanine or tryptophan normally closing the CDR3 is absent here, so this likely arose from a read error. This CDR3 is CASSVDSYNEQFS. The CDR3 DNA sequence: TGTGCCAGTAGCGTTGACAGCTACAATGAGCAGTTCTCC. This sequence joins TRBV9 and TRBJ2-1; D could derive from TRBD1 or TRBD2 (5 bases each). The CDR3 runs 13 residues. Germline CDR1 reads SGDLS; CDR2 reads YYNGEE.

With respect to this clonotype: This CDR3 fails to terminate in the conserved phenylalanine or tryptophan, so it likely reflects a read error. V and J are TRBV9 and TRBJ2-3, with D possibly TRBD2 on 6 matching bases. The V gene's germline CDR1 is SGDLS and CDR2 YYNGEE. CDR3 length equals 14 residues. V shed 4 bases and J shed 6 bases, with 15 bases lying between them. The CDR3 nucleotides read TGTGCCAGCAGCCCGGAGGCGGGGACGGATACGCAGTATCTT. This sequence encodes CASSPEAGTDTQYL.

This clonotype showed up many times. The rearrangement uses TRBV7-9 and TRBJ2-3, with 10 bases aligning to TRBD2. CDR1 is SEHNR, CDR2 FQNEAQ, per germline (reference sequence). There are 17 residues in the CDR3. Trimming cost V 5 bases and J 2 bases; bases outside gene matches: 10. DNA of the CDR3: TGTGCCAGCAGCCCCCCTCGGCTAGCGGGGGTCACAGATACGCAGTATTTT. It is translated as CASSPPRLAGVTDTQYF. The full variable domain, rest sourced from reference TRBV7-9 and TRBJ2-3, is DTGVSQNPRHKITKRGQNVTFRCDPISEHNRLYWYRQTLGQGPEFLTYFQNEAQLEKSRLLSDRFSAERPKGSFSTLEIQRTEQGDSAMYLCASSPPRLAGVTDTQYFGPGTRLTVL.

This clonotype was counted a few times. The chain is built from TRBV11-2 and TRBJ1-1; a weak D match, TRBD1 (5 bases). Germline CDR1 SGHAT, CDR2 FQNNGV. This CDR3 is 13 amino acids long. The ends were cut back, 1 base at V and 6 bases at J, with 9 bases in the middle. The CDR3 loop reads CASSLGDVSEAFF. CDR3 nucleotides: TGTGCCAGCAGCTTAGGGGACGTATCTGAAGCTTTCTTT.

In regard to this clonotype: An end of the junction differs from the germline gene, which may be a read error. This rearrangement joins TRBV7-2 to TRBJ2-5; 12 bases are a match to TRBD2. This CDR3 has 15 residues. Germline CDR1 SGHTA, CDR2 FQGNSA. The CDR3 is CASSWTSGTTGTRHF. CDR3 DNA: TGTGCCAGCAGCTGGACTAGCGGGACCACAGGGACCCGGCACTTC. The entire variable domain, with the rest obtained from reference TRBV7-2 and TRBJ2-5, is as follows: GAGVSQSPSNKVTEKGKDVELRCDPISGHTALYWYRQSLGQGLEFLIYFQGNSAPDKSGLPSDRFSAERTGGSVSTLTIQRTQQEDSAVYLCASSWTSGTTGTRHFGPGTRLLVL.

V and J are TRBV11-1 and TRBJ2-3; D unresolved. Per the germline V gene, CDR1 is SGHAT and CDR2 is FQDESV (reference sequence). This CDR3 is 15 amino acids long. The V gene lost 1 base and the J gene lost 2 bases, with 10 bases spanning the gap. The CDR3: CASSLDSRNTDTQYF. In DNA, the CDR3 is TGTGCCAGCAGCTTAGATAGTCGGAACACAGATACGCAGTATTTT.

The table lists this clonotype with many counts. The J gene is TRBJ2-7, the V gene TRBV6-6; D is unclear. In germline, CDR1 is MNHNY, CDR2 SVGAGI (reference sequence). V was pared by 5 bases and J by 2 bases, with 7 bases between. The CDR3 length is 12 residues. The CDR3 is CASSKKTYEQYF. DNA for the CDR3: TGTGCCAGCAGTAAGAAGACCTACGAGCAGTACTTC.

In this sample, this clonotype turned up many times. The V call is TRBV4-1, the J call TRBJ1-5; D is unclear. V was pared by 0 bases and J by 0 bases, with 15 bases between. Germline values: CDR1 MGHRA, CDR2 YSYEKL. The CDR3 is 18 residues long. The CDR3 nucleotides read TGCGCCAGCAGCCAAGATGTCGTCCGAAGATTTAGCAATCAGCCCCAGCATTTT. Translating gives CASSQDVVRRFSNQPQHF.